This T cell receptor beta chain emerged from a study of shared clonotypes between healthy human individuals. Clones were sequenced by immunoSEQ multiplex PCR, and TCRdb holds only the in-frame ones, with some missing. The table lists 2 million to 2.5 million clones, about 90% of them singletons, with approximately 0.4% in the top ten. Study-wide results and caveats: Generally, naive subsets (rather than memory subsets) showed larger estimated richness. Clonotypes that were shared across a handful of donors made up about 5.1% of naive CD4 clonotypes. Rarefaction exposed incomplete sorted-subset sequencing despite large depth.

On this clone: No antigen is known for it.

V was shortened by 3 bases and J by 5 bases, with 18 bases between the two germline ends. Germline values: CDR1 LGHNA, CDR2 YSLEER. CDR3 length: 16 residues. The genes are TRBV4-3 and TRBJ2-3; perhaps TRBD1 as D (7 bases). The receptor was derived from a young man in good health. Some clones in this sample may be carry-over from other donors' samples. Sequencing was done on a sample of naive CD4+ T cells from PBMCs. Subset indicated: CD45RA+ positively selected. Written as DNA, the CDR3 is TGCGCCAGCAGCCAGTCAGGGGGGTACTCCGAAGATACGCAGTATTTT. Its protein product is CASSQSGGYSEDTQYF.